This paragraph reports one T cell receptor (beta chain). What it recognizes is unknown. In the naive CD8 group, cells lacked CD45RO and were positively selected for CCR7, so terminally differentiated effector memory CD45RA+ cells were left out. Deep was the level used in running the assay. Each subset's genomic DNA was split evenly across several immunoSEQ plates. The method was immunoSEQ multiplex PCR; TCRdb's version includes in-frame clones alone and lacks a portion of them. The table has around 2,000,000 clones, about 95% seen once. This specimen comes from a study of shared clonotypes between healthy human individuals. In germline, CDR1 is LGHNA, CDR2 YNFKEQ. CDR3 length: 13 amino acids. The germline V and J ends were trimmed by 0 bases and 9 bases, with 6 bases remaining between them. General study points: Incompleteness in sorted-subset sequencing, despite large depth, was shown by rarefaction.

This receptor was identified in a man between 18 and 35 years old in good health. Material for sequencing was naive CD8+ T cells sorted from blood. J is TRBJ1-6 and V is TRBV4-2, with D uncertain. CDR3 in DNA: TGTGCCAGCAGCCAAGACCCGACTTCACCCCTCCACTTT. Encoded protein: CASSQDPTSPLHF.